These 5 T cell receptor beta chains originate from one sample sequenced in a study of response to subunit inactivated influenza vaccine. Each CDR3 protein is one row after TCRdb ran MiXCR on the RT-PCR reads. This sample has roughly 760,000 distinct CDR3 sequences, with around 20% found just once. The sample was PBMCs from blood, taken roughly 5 days after vaccination. The source of these receptors is a man over 45 who received an inactivated influenza vaccine.

This clonotype was counted a few times. The chain is built from TRBV7-9 and TRBJ2-3; 9 nucleotides align to TRBD1. With V trimmed by 1 base and J by 15 bases, 5 bases remained unmatched. In germline, CDR1 is SEHNR, CDR2 FQNEAQ (reference sequence). This CDR3 comprises 12 residues. The CDR3 loop reads CASSLGDRAPYF. CDR3 coding DNA: TGTGCCAGCAGCTTAGGGGACAGGGCGCCCTATTTT. The entire variable domain, with the rest obtained from reference TRBV7-9 and TRBJ2-3, is as follows: DTGVSQNPRHKITKRGQNVTFRCDPISEHNRLYWYRQTLGQGPEFLTYFQNEAQLEKSRLLSDRFSAERPKGSFSTLEIQRTEQGDSAMYLCASSLGDRAPYFGPGTRLTVL.

The rearrangement uses TRBV6-2 or TRBV6-3 and TRBJ2-1, with 7 positions matching TRBD1. J lost 1 base, V lost 2 bases, and 8 bases had no gene match. Germline lookup yields CDR1 MNHEY and CDR2 SVGEGT. The CDR3 has 17 amino acids. The CDR3 region has the DNA TGTGCCAGCAGTTACCCCAGCGTGACAGGGTCCTACAATGAGCAGTTCTTC. Its translation: CASSYPSVTGSYNEQFF.

The CDR3 spells CASSYSDSGNTIYF. The CDR3 bases are TGTGCCAGCAGTTACTCGGACAGTGGAAACACCATATATTTT. The V gene is TRBV6-5, the J gene TRBJ1-3, with a weak D call TRBD1 (6 bases). Germline V gives CDR1 MNHEY, CDR2 SVGAGI. Trimming removed 0 bases from V and 3 bases from J, with 6 bases in between. The CDR3 covers 14 residues.

This clonotype came up a few times. The rearrangement links TRBV6-5 to TRBJ2-2, with D perhaps TRBD2 (5 bases). CDR1 and CDR2 (germline): MNHEY, SVGAGI. This CDR3 has 15 residues. Between the trimmed V and J ends, which lost 0 bases and 5 bases, there was a span of 10 bases. CDR3 nucleotides: TGTGCCAGCAGTTACTCAGGGCGGGTAACCGGGGAGCTGTTTTTT. Protein: CASSYSGRVTGELFF.

This chain connects TRBV7-8 to TRBJ2-7; the D gene could be TRBD1 or TRBD2 (5 bases each). The V gene's germline CDR1 is SGHVS and CDR2 FQNEAQ. Trimming took 0 bases from V and 3 from J, leaving 12 bases between them. CDR3 length: 15 amino acids. CDR3 loop: CASSLARDHLYEQYF. DNA for the CDR3: TGTGCCAGCAGCTTAGCCCGGGACCACCTCTACGAGCAGTACTTC.